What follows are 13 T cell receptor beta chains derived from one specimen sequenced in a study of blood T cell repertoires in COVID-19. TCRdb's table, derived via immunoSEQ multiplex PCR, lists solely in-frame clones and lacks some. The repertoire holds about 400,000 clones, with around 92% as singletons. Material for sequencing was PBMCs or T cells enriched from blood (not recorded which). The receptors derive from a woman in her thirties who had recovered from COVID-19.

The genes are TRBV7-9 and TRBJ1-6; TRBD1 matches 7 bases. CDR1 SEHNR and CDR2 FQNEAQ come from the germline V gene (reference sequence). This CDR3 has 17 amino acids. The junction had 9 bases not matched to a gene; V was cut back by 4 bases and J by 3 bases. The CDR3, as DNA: TGTGCCAGCAGCTCGGGACAGCGGACATACTATAATTCACCCCTCCACTTT. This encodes CASSSGQRTYYNSPLHF.

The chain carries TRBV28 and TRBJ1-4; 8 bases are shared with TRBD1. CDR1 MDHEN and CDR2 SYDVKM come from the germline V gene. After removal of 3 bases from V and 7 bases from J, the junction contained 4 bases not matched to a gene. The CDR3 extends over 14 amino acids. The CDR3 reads CASSFRGRGEKLFF. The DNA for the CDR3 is TGTGCCAGCAGTTTCAGGGGGCGCGGTGAAAAACTGTTTTTT. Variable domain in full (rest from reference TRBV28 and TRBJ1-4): DVKVTQSSRYLVKRTGEKVFLECVQDMDHENMFWYRQDPGLGLRLIYFSYDVKMKEKGDIPEGYSVSREKKERFSLILESASTNQTSMYLCASSFRGRGEKLFFGSGTQLSVL.

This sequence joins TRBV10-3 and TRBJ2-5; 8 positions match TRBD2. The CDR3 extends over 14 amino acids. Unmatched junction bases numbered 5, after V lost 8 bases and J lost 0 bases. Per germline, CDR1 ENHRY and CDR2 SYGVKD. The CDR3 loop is CAIWSGGHQETQYF. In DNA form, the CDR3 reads TGTGCCATCTGGAGCGGGGGCCACCAAGAGACCCAGTACTTC.

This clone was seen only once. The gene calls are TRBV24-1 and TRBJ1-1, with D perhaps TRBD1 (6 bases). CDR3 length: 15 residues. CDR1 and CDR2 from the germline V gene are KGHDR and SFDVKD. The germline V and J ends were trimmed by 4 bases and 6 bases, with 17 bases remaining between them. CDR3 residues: CATSDGRETGAEAFF. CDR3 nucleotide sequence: TGTGCCACCAGTGACGGGAGGGAGACAGGAGCTGAAGCTTTCTTT.

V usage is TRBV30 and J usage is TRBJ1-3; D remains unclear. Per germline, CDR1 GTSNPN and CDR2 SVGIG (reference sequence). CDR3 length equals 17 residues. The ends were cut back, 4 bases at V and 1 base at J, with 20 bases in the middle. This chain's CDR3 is CAWIRSDTSLSGNTIYF. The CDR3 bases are TGTGCCTGGATTCGCTCAGACACCTCACTTTCTGGAAACACCATATATTTT.

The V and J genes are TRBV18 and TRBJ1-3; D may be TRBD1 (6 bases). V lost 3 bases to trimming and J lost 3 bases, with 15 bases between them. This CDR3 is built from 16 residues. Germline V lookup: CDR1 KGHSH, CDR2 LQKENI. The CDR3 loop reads CASSPLAGVGGNTIYF. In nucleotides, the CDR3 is TGTGCCAGCTCACCCCTTGCAGGGGTCGGTGGAAACACCATATATTTT. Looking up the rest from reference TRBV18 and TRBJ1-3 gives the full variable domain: NAGVMQNPRHLVRRRGQEARLRCSPMKGHSHVYWYRQLPEEGLKFMVYLQKENIIDESGMPKERFSAEFPKEGPSILRIQQVVRGDSAAYFCASSPLAGVGGNTIYFGEGSWLTVV.

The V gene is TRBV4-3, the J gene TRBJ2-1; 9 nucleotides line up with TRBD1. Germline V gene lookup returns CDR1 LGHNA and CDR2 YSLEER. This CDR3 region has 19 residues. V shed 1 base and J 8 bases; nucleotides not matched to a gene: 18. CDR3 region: CASSQVRHTGGASQDEQFF. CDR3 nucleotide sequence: TGCGCCAGCAGCCAAGTTCGCCACACAGGGGGCGCCAGTCAAGATGAGCAGTTCTTC.

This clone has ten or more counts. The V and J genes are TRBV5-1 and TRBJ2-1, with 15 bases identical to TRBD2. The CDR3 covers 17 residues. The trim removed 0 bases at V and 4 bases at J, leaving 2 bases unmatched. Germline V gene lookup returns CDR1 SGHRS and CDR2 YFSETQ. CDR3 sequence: CASSLAGTSGRYNEQFF. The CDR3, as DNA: TGCGCCAGCAGCTTGGCCGGGACTAGCGGGAGGTACAATGAGCAGTTCTTC.

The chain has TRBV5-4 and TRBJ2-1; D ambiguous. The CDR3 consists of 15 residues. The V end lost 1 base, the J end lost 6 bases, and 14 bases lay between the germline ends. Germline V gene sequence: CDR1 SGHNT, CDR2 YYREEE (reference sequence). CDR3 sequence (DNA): TGTGCCAGCAGCTTGCTTCAGGAACGAGCCAATGAGCAGTTCTTC. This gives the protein CASSLLQERANEQFF.

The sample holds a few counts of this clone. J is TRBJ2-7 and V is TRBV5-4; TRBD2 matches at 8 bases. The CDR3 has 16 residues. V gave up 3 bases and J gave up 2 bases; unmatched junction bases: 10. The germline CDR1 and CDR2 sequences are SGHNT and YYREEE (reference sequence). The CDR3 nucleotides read TGTGCCAGCAGCTCCCATACCGGGACTAGAGCCTACGAGCAGTACTTC. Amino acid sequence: CASSSHTGTRAYEQYF.

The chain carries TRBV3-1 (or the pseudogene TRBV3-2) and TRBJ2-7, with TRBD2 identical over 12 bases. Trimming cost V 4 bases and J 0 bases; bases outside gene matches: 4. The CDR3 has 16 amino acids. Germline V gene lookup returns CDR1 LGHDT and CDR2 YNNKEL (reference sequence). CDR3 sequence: CASSPRLAGASYEQYF. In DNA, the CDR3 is TGTGCCAGCAGCCCCAGACTAGCGGGGGCCTCCTACGAGCAGTACTTC.

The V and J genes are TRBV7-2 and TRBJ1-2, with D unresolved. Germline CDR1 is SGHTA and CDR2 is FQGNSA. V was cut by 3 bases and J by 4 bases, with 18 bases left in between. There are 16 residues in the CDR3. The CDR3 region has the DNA TGTGCCAGCAGCTTCCTATCAACACAGAGTTCCTATGGCTACACCTTC. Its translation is CASSFLSTQSSYGYTF.

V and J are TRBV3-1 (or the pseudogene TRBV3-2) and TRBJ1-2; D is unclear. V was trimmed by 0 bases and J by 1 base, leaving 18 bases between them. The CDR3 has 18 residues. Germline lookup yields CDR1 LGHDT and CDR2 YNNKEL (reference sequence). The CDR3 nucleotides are TGTGCCAGCAGCCAAGACAGGCCCCGGGGAGTGAGTAACTATGGCTACACCTTC. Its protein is CASSQDRPRGVSNYGYTF.